The rows below give T cell receptor beta chains drawn from one sample of a study of blood T cell repertoires in COVID-19. The assay was immunoSEQ multiplex PCR, and TCRdb's table has in-frame clones only and misses some. This sample has roughly 100,000 clones, with roughly 80% found just once. Sequencing used peripheral blood. Receptors originate from a woman aged 70-85 years with acute or convalescent COVID-19. CDR3s include the opening cysteine and the closing phenylalanine or tryptophan. A D gene is named only where the DNA matches it firmly. Not all rows give a size; the values are once, few, many and, for expanded clones, a class.

>NA|TRBV14|few|TRBJ2-3
CASSLRRGLGSDTQYF
TGTGCCAGCAGCCTTAGGAGAGGGTTGGGGTCAGATACGCAGTATTTT
>NA|TRBV18|NA|TRBJ1-2
CASSPYPGVDYGYTF
TGTGCCAGCTCACCATACCCAGGGGTAGACTATGGCTACACCTTC
>TRBD1|TRBV13|NA|TRBJ2-6
CASWDRGSGANVLTF
TGTGCCAGCTGGGACAGGGGGTCGGGGGCCAACGTCCTGACTTTC
>TRBD2|TRBV2|NA|TRBJ2-5
CASKIAGGQETQYF
TGTGCCAGCAAGATAGCGGGGGGTCAAGAGACCCAGTACTTC
>TRBD2|TRBV11-2|once|TRBJ2-4
CASSLEERGGQLSKNIQYF
TGTGCCAGCAGCTTAGAGGAGCGGGGGGGCCAGTTGAGCAAAAACATTCAGTACTTC
>NA|TRBV6-1|once|TRBJ2-5
CASSELIQETQYF
TGTGCCAGCAGTGAACTAATCCAAGAGACCCAGTACTTC
>TRBD1|TRBV3-1/TRBV3-2|NA|TRBJ1-5
CASSHIRDRVNQPQHF
TGTGCCAGCAGCCATATTAGGGACAGGGTGAATCAGCCCCAGCATTTT
>NA|TRBV9|NA|TRBJ1-2
CASSINHRPTNYGYTF
TGTGCCAGCAGCATAAACCACAGGCCAACTAACTATGGCTACACCTTC
>NA|TRBV7-2|NA|TRBJ1-1
CASSLGFSNTEAFF
TGTGCCAGCAGCTTAGGGTTCAGTAACACTGAAGCTTTCTTT
>TRBD1|TRBV6-6|NA|TRBJ1-1
CASSMDRGGMNTEAFF
TGTGCCAGCAGTATGGACAGGGGAGGCATGAACACTGAAGCTTTCTTT
>TRBD1|TRBV6-5|once|TRBJ2-3
CASSSGQGAGDTQYF
TGTGCCAGCAGTTCCGGACAGGGGGCCGGAGATACGCAGTATTTT
>TRBD1|TRBV7-9|NA|TRBJ2-7
CASSPTGTGASRPYEQYF
TGTGCCAGCAGCCCAACCGGGACAGGGGCCTCCAGACCCTACGAGCAGTACTTC
>NA|TRBV12-3/TRBV12-4|NA|TRBJ2-4
CASSLGRAQYF
TGTGCCAGCAGCCTCGGCAGGGCCCAGTACTTC
>TRBD1|TRBV6-2/TRBV6-3|NA|TRBJ2-1
CASSYSRLRDRTIYNEQFF
TGTGCCAGCAGTTACTCGAGGCTCCGGGACAGAACTATTTACAATGAGCAGTTCTTC
>NA|TRBV5-1|NA|TRBJ1-5
CASSMGPTGNNQPQHF
TGCGCCAGCAGCATGGGCCCAACAGGTAACAATCAGCCCCAGCATTTT
>NA|TRBV6-2/TRBV6-3|NA|TRBJ2-2
CASSSQGYGELFF
TGTGCCAGCAGTTCTCAGGGGTACGGGGAGCTGTTTTTT
>NA|TRBV7-9|NA|TRBJ2-4
CASSGEMTINIQYF
TGTGCCAGCTCGGGGGAGATGACCATAAACATTCAGTACTTC
>NA|TRBV3-1/TRBV3-2|NA|TRBJ2-3
CASSQDILVVDTQYF
TGTGCCAGCAGCCAAGATATACTAGTCGTAGATACGCAGTATTTT
>TRBD1|TRBV7-2|NA|TRBJ1-1
CASSLRGQGAEAFF
TGTGCCAGCAGCTTAAGGGGACAGGGGGCTGAAGCTTTCTTT
>NA|TRBV28|NA|TRBJ2-1
CASSAPSSYNEQFF
TGTGCCAGCAGTGCCCCGAGCTCCTACAATGAGCAGTTCTTC
>TRBD1|TRBV30|many|TRBJ1-2
CAWSGWDRRNYGYTF
TGTGCCTGGAGTGGATGGGACAGGCGCAACTATGGCTACACCTTC
>NA|TRBV29-1|NA|TRBJ1-1
CSVGRWNTEAFF
TGCAGCGTTGGCAGGTGGAACACTGAAGCTTTCTTT
>NA|TRBV2|once|TRBJ1-1
CASSPGGYTEAFF
TGTGCCAGCAGTCCCGGGGGGTACACTGAAGCTTTCTTT
>TRBD1|TRBV27|NA|TRBJ1-4
CASSSPRYTGAKVEKLFF
TGTGCCAGCAGTTCCCCAAGATATACAGGGGCAAAGGTTGAAAAACTGTTTTTT